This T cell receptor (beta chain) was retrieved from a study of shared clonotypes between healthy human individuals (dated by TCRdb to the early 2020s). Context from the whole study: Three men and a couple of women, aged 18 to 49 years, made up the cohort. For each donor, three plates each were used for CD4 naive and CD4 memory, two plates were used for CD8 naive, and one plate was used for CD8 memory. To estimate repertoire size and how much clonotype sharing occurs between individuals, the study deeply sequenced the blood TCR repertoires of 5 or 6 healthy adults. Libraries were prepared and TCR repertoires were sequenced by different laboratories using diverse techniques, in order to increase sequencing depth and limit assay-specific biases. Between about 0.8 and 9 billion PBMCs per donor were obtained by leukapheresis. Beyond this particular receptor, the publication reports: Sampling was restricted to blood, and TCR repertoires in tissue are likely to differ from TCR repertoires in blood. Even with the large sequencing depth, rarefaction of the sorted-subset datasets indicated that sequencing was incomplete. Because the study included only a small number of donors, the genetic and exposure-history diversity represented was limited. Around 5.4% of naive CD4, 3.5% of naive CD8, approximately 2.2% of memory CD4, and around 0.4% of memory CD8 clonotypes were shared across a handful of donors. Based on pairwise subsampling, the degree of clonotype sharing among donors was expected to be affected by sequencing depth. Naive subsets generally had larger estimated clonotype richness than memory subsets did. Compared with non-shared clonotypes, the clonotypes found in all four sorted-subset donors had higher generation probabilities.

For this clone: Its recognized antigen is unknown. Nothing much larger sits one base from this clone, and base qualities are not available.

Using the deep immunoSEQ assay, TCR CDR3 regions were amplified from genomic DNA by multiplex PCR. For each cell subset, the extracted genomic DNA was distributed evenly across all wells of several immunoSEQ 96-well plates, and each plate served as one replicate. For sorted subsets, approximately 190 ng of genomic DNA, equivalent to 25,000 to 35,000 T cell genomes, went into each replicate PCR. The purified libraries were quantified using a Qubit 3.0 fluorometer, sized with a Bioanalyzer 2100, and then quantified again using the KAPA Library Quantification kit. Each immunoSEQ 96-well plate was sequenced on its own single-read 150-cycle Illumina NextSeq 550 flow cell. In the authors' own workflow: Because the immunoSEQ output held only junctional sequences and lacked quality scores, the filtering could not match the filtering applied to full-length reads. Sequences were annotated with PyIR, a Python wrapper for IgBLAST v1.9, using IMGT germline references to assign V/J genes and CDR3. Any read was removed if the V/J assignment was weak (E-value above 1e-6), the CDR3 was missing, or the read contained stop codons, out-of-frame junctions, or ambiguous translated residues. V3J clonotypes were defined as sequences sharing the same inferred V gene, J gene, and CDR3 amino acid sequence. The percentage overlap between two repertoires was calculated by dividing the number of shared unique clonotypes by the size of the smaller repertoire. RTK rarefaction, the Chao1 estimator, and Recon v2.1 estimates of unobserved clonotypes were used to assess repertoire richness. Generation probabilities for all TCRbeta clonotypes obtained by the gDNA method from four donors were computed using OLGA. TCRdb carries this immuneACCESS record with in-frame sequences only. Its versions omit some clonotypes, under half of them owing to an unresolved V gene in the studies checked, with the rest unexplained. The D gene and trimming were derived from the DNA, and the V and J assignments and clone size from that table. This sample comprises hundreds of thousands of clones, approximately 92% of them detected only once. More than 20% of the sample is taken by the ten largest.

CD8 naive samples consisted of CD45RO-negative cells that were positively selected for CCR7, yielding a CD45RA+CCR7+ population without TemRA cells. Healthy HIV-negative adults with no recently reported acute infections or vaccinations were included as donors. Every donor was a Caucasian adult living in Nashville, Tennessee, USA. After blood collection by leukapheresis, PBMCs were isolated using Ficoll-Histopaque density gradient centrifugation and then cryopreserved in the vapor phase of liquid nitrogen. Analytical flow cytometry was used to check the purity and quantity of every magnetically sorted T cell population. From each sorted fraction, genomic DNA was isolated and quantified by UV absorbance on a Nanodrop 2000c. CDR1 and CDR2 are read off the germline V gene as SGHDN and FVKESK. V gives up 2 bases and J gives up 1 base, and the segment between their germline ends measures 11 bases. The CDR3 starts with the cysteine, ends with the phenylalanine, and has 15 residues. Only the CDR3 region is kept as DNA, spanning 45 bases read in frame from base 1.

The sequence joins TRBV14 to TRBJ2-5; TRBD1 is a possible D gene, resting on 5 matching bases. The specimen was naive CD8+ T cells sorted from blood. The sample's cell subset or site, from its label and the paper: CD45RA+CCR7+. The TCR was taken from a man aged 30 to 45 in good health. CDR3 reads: CASSQFLRGQETQYF. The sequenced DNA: TGTGCCAGCAGCCAATTTCTTAGGGGCCAAGAGACCCAGTACTTC.